This T cell receptor beta chain stems from a study of molecular identifiers for immune sequencing clone quantification. This clonotype was seen many times. Its antigen is unknown. Study-level findings and limits: Spiked Jurkat TCR RNA equal to one cell could reportedly be picked out among some 1 million naive cells.

Bulk TCR library preparation followed previously described methods with listed TCR primers. Each CDR3 protein is one row after TCRdb ran MiXCR on the PCR reads. This sample carries about 640,000 distinct CDR3 sequences, about 20% of them seen once, and the ten largest clones take around 0.9%. Germline values: CDR1 DFQATT, CDR2 SNEGSKA (reference sequence). The CDR3 runs to 17 residues. V lost 1 base, J lost 4 bases, and 8 bases stayed unmatched. Material: naive CD8+ T cells from blood, with Jurkat cell RNA spiked in. The sample's subset: FACS-sorted CD8+CD4-CCR7+CD45RA+ naive T cells. The origin of this receptor is a human donor in good health. Some libraries in this study had Jurkat cell RNA spiked in. This sequence joins TRBV20-1 and TRBJ2-2; 11 bases agree with TRBD2. CDR3 coding DNA: TGCAGTGCTAGAGCTGAACTAGCGGGAGTCCCCACCGGGGAGCTGTTTTTT. This encodes CSARAELAGVPTGELFF.